This record looks at one T cell receptor beta chain sequence and its context. This clone was detected a few times. Its antigen is unknown. Per-base quality was not reported, and no clone a single base away is much larger than it. This specimen includes other DNA sequences encoding the same CDR3. CDR1 and CDR2, per the germline V gene, are SGHRS and YFSETQ. Including the terminal cysteine and phenylalanine, the CDR3 comprises 16 residues. Left in the record is the CDR3 DNA by itself, 48 bases read in frame from the first base. Trimming removed 0 bases from V and 2 bases from J; the gene matches leave 1 base unexplained. These data are taken from a study of beta chain features in type 1 diabetes (dated by TCRdb to the late 2010s). General notes on the study: Patients and healthy donors did not differ in mean age, gender distribution, total cell number or subset yield. Across all samples, 90 million to 130 million sorted cells were examined, and cell number per subset correlated strongly with RNA yield. In the study, recently diagnosed type 1 diabetes patients and matched healthy donors were compared on the TCRB repertoires of their sorted circulating CD4+ T cell subsets. Regulatory and stem cell-like memory subsets were obtained from only 8 patients and about eight healthy donors, while naive and central memory subsets were obtained from all 30 or so donors.

Points the paper makes about the study in general: Because small numbers of individuals were included in the HLA sub-analyses, any influence of HLA type on TCRB rearrangement was left unresolved. A moderate but significant shortening of TCRB CDR3 length was observed in type 1 diabetes patients in all four CD4+ subsets. Shorter templates might have been favored by PCR, but patient and control samples were amplified and corrected together, so both groups would have been affected equally by any skew. Sequencing cDNA rather than genomic DNA could over-represent highly expressing activated cells, although activation and CD3 levels did not differ between groups. At VDJ recombination sites, type 1 diabetes patients had fewer insertions and more deleted nucleotides, which implies abnormalities in thymic rearrangement. Naive, central memory and regulatory TCRB repertoires appeared to be more similar among patients than among healthy donors.

Each donor gave one peripheral blood draw, approximately 100 mL on average, collected into heparinised tubes. A BD FACSAria II was used to sort naive, central memory, regulatory and stem cell-like memory CD4+ T cells with a panel that included CD45RO, CCR7, CD25, CD127, CD95 and CD27. All sorted populations exceeded 95% purity. PBMCs were isolated right away by Lymphoprep density gradient centrifugation and were stained directly, without culture. So that batch effects would be minimized, each experiment stained and sorted samples in pairs, pairing one healthy donor with one patient. The High Capacity cDNA Reverse Transcription Kit was used to reverse transcribe all of the isolated RNA, meaning that expressed TCRB transcripts were what got sequenced. Naive, central memory and regulatory T cell samples underwent deep immunoSEQ sequencing, averaging around 4 million total reads per sample. Sorted cells were lysed in RLT buffer and RNA was extracted with DNase-treated RNeasy Micro or Mini kits, depending on cell number. To prevent cross-contamination, each cell subset was processed individually, whereas patient and healthy donor samples were processed jointly. Using the immunoSEQ multiplex PCR, TCRB sequences were amplified from cDNA into 87-bp fragments spanning the CDR3 region. Sequencing of the amplicons was performed on the Illumina HiSeq platform. Regarding the original processing steps: PCR bias was computationally corrected using synthetic template baselines, reads within Hamming distance 2 were collapsed, and singletons that could not be merged were discarded. By aligning reads against IMGT, V, D and J genes, CDR3 length, and insertions or deletions at six rearrangement sites were assigned. Within each subset, clonotype counts were normalized to sorted cell number, and only after that were true diversity and Gini coefficients computed with the tcR R package. Repertoire sharing was quantified using the overlap coefficient calculated on TCRB nucleotide sequences. As a proxy for the pre-selection repertoire, out-of-frame TCRB sequences from naive cells were analyzed. TCRdb holds this immuneACCESS table with in-frame rearrangements only. Some clones are missing; in checked studies, unresolved V genes explain under half, and the rest has no known cause. That table furnishes V, J and clone size, whereas the DNA furnished D and trimming. The sample yields 300,000 or so clones; approximately 13% were counted once. Of the sample, roughly 0.015% is held by the ten largest clones.

The V and J segments used are TRBV5-1 and TRBJ2-5, and 13 bases in between align with TRBD2. Material: naive CD4+ T cells from blood. The label giving this sample's cell subset or site can be read as: true naive CD4+ T cells. The source is a woman younger than 30 with type 1 diabetes. The base sequence is TGCGCCAGCAGCTTGGGACTAGCGGGAGGACAAGAGACCCAGTACTTC. It is translated as CASSLGLAGGQETQYF. Joined to the reference TRBV5-1 and TRBJ2-5 proteins, this CDR3 gives the full variable domain: KAGVTQTPRYLIKTRGQQVTLSCSPISGHRSVSWYQQTPGQGLQFLFEYFSETQRNKGNFPGRFSGRQFSNSRSEMNVSTLELGDSALYLCASSLGLAGGQETQYFGPGTRLLVL.